Below, 3 T cell receptor beta chains from the same sample are listed, as sequenced in a study of T cells in women clearing cervical HPV infection. Repertoires were generated with immunoSEQ multiplex PCR, while TCRdb's copy carries only in-frame clones and drops some. The sample yields about 39,000 clones, of which the top ten take up roughly 6%. The sequenced sample was blood buffy coat. The source of these receptors is a woman aged 18 to 69 with a cervical HPV16 infection that either progressed to CIN3+ or cleared (not recorded which).

In the case of this clone: The observed sequence ends 3 residues before the CDR3 terminus, with the missing tail filled in from the germline J gene. Other DNA sequences of this sample code for an identical CDR3. The rearrangement uses TRBV29-1 and TRBJ1-2; 7 bases match TRBD1. The V and J ends lost 5 bases and 2 bases, in that order; junction bases with no gene match: 8. Germline V lookup: CDR1 SQVTM, CDR2 ANQGSEA. The CDR3 loop spans 14 amino acids. The covered CDR3 bases are TGCAGCGTTCGGGGGACAGTAGGGAACTATGGC. Translated: CSVRGTVGNYG. The CDR3, in full, reads CSVRGTVGNYGYTF.

Notes on this clone: The sample holds other DNA sequences that translate to the same CDR3. CDR3 DNA, as far as it was read: TGTGCCAGCTCCCTACCAGGGGGCTACGAG. It translates to CASSLPGGYE. Given in full, the CDR3 is CASSLPGGYEQYF. The genes are TRBV18 and TRBJ2-7, with 7 bases identical to TRBD1. The read terminates 3 residues before the CDR3 end, so the remaining end is supplied by the germline J gene. This CDR3 is built from 13 residues. Germline V gives CDR1 KGHSH, CDR2 LQKENI. V dropped 6 bases and J dropped 3; count of bases not matched to a gene: 5.

For this clone: The observed sequence ends 3 residues before the CDR3 terminus, with the missing tail filled in from the germline J gene. This chain links TRBV20-1 with TRBJ2-3; D unclear. The V end lost 6 bases, the J end lost 5 bases, and 6 bases lay between the germline ends. The CDR3 runs to 10 residues. The germline gives CDR1 DFQATT, CDR2 SNEGSKA (reference sequence). The CDR3 is CSAVKDTQYF. The covered CDR3 bases are TGCAGTGCCGTAAAAGATACG.